These 14 T cell receptor beta chains originate from one sample sequenced in a study of OX40 agonist ivuxolimab in advanced cancers. Using immunoSEQ multiplex PCR, the repertoire was profiled, and TCRdb retains in-frame clones only, with some absent. The data show about 65,000 clones, around 86% seen once. Source: CD4+ or CD8+ T cells sorted from blood, taken in a trial of the OX40 agonist ivuxolimab. The receptors shown here come from an adult with an advanced solid tumor such as melanoma, head and neck, liver or kidney cancer.

The rearrangement uses TRBV27 and TRBJ1-6, with a possible D match to TRBD1 (6 bases). This CDR3 is 15 amino acids long. Trimming pared 6 bases from V and 3 bases from J, leaving 12 bases between. CDR1 is MNHEY and CDR2 is SMNVEV in the germline V gene (reference sequence). The CDR3 DNA is TGTGCCAGCAGCAACACAGGGAGCTATAATTCACCCCTCCACTTT. Its translation: CASSNTGSYNSPLHF.

V and J are TRBV18 and TRBJ1-2, with D uncertain. The CDR3 consists of 14 residues. V gave up 6 bases and J gave up 5 bases, with 16 bases separating them. The germline gives CDR1 KGHSH, CDR2 LQKENI. Here the CDR3 reads CASSRQAPDYGYTF. Written as DNA, the CDR3 is TGTGCCAGCTCGCGCCAAGCGCCCGATTATGGCTACACCTTC.

The CDR3 sequence: CASSSRQTNQPQHF. CDR3 coding DNA: TGTGCCAGCAGCTCCCGACAGACCAATCAGCCCCAGCATTTT. V usage is TRBV21-1 and J usage is TRBJ1-5; the table's D call, TRBD1, was not checked against the DNA. TRBV21-1 has pseudogene status. The length of the CDR3 is 14 residues.

This chain links TRBV27 with TRBJ2-3; maybe TRBD2 (5 bases). The CDR3 consists of 13 residues. Germline CDR1 is MNHEY and CDR2 is SMNVEV (reference sequence). V lost 5 bases and J 4 bases, leaving 10 bases between the germline ends. The CDR3 loop reads CASSQARADTQYF. CDR3 in DNA: TGTGCCAGCAGTCAAGCGCGGGCAGATACGCAGTATTTT.

The V call is TRBV6-1, the J call TRBJ2-2; tentatively, D is TRBD1 (5 bases). V was pared by 6 bases and J by 1 base, with 9 bases between. Per the germline V gene, CDR1 is MNHNS and CDR2 is SASEGT. The CDR3 has 14 amino acids. The CDR3 nucleotides are TGTGCCAGCAGCGGTCAGGGGAACACCGGGGAGCTGTTTTTT. It encodes CASSGQGNTGELFF.

V usage is TRBV27 and J usage is TRBJ1-5; D remains unclear. Germline lookup yields CDR1 MNHEY and CDR2 SMNVEV (reference sequence). This CDR3 region has 14 residues. Trimming took off 3 bases at V and 4 bases at J, with 10 bases between the two ends. The CDR3 reads CASSFNRGNQPQHF. The CDR3 nucleotides are TGTGCCAGCAGTTTTAATAGAGGGAATCAGCCCCAGCATTTT.

As to this clone: It is unclear where the CDR3 begins or ends on the DNA, so no DNA is shown, and the CDR3 is as TCRdb lists it. The chain combines TRBV6-5 with TRBJ1-1; the table's D call TRBD1 went unverified against the DNA. CDR1 is MNHEY and CDR2 is SVGAGI in the germline V gene. The CDR3 has 16 amino acids, counting both end residues. CDR3 sequence reads: CASSSSDRATNTEAFF.

This chain's CDR3 is CASSSNGDQPQHF. As DNA, the CDR3 is TGTGCCAGCAGCTCTAATGGGGATCAGCCCCAGCATTTT. V and J are TRBV7-2 and TRBJ1-5; D is unresolved. Germline CDR1 and CDR2: SGHTA and FQGNSA. This CDR3 has 13 amino acids. Trimming pared 4 bases from V and 5 bases from J, leaving 9 bases between. The whole variable domain, remainder taken from reference TRBV7-2 and TRBJ1-5, is GAGVSQSPSNKVTEKGKDVELRCDPISGHTALYWYRQSLGQGLEFLIYFQGNSAPDKSGLPSDRFSAERTGGSVSTLTIQRTQQEDSAVYLCASSSNGDQPQHFGDGTRLSIL.

V is TRBV5-1 and J is TRBJ2-5, with D perhaps TRBD2 (7 bases). The CDR3 is 14 amino acids. Germline CDR1 reads SGHRS; CDR2 reads YFSETQ. Trimming removed 6 bases from V and 5 bases from J, with 17 bases in between. Written as DNA, the CDR3 is TGCGCCAGCACTGGGGGCGGGAGACAGGAGACCCAGTACTTC. Its translation is CASTGGGRQETQYF.

The V gene is TRBV27, the J gene TRBJ1-2; unclear D gene. Per germline, CDR1 MNHEY and CDR2 SMNVEV (reference sequence). The germline V and J ends were trimmed by 6 bases and 4 bases, with 12 bases remaining between them. The CDR3 is 13 residues long. CDR3 nucleotide sequence: TGTGCCAGCAGCTTAACAGCGTTCTATGGCTACACCTTC. Translated: CASSLTAFYGYTF.

The chain carries TRBV5-1 and TRBJ2-5; a weak D match, TRBD1 (6 bases). The germline CDR1 and CDR2 sequences are SGHRS and YFSETQ. Trimming removed 4 bases at V and 3 bases at J, with 13 bases between. The CDR3 is 14 amino acids. CDR3 DNA: TGCGCCAGCAGCCTCGGACAGTCTGAAGAGACCCAGTACTTC. It translates to CASSLGQSEETQYF.

The chain employs TRBV7-9 and TRBJ2-7; D remains unclear. CDR3 length equals 15 residues. Germline V gene lookup returns CDR1 SEHNR and CDR2 FQNEAQ (reference sequence). The V end was cut by 1 base, the J end by 2 bases, with 12 bases between. CDR3 region: CASSLGGSRTYEQYF. DNA for the CDR3: TGTGCCAGCAGCTTAGGTGGTAGCAGAACCTACGAGCAGTACTTC.

The chain combines TRBV5-1 with TRBJ1-1; no definite D call. The germline CDR1 and CDR2 sequences are SGHRS and YFSETQ. Between the trimmed V and J ends, which lost 5 bases and 1 base, there was a span of 18 bases. The CDR3 consists of 16 residues. The CDR3 sequence is CASSLGNHRTNTEAFF. In nucleotides, the CDR3 is TGCGCCAGCAGTTTAGGAAATCATAGGACGAACACTGAAGCTTTCTTT.

The gene calls are TRBV27 and TRBJ1-5; tentatively, D is TRBD1 (5 bases). The CDR3 has 15 residues. Germline assignment: CDR1 MNHEY and CDR2 SMNVEV (reference sequence). Trimming stripped 2 bases from V and 5 bases from J, with 13 bases between. The CDR3 reads CASSLSRPGDQPQHF. CDR3 coding DNA: TGTGCCAGCAGTTTAAGCCGGCCGGGGGATCAGCCCCAGCATTTT.